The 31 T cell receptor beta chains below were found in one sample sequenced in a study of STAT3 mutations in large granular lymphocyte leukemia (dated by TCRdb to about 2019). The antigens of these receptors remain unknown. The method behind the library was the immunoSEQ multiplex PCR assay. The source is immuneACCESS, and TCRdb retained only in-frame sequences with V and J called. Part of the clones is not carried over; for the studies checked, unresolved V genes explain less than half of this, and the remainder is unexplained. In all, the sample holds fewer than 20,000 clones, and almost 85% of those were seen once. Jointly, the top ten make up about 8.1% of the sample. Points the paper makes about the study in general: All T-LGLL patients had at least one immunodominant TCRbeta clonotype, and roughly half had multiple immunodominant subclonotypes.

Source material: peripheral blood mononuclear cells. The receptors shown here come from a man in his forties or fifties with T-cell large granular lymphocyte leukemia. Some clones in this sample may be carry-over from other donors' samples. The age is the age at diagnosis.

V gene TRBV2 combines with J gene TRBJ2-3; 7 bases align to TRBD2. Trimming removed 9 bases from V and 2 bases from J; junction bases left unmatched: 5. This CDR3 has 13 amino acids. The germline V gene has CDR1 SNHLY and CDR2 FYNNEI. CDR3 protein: CARGGEDTDTQYF. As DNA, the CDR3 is TGTGCCAGGGGGGGGGAGGACACAGATACGCAGTATTTT. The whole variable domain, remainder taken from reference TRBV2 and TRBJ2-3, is EPEVTQTPSHQVTQMGQEVILRCVPISNHLYFYWYRQILGQKVEFLVSFYNNEISEKSEIFDDQFSVERPDGSNFTLKIRSTKLEDSAMYFCARGGEDTDTQYFGPGTRLTVL.

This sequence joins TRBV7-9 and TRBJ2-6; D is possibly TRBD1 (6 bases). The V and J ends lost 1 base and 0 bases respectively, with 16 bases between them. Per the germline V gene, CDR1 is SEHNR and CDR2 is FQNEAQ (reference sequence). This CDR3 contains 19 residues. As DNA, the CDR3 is TGTGCCAGCAGCTTAGTAACCCTGACAGGCGCCTCTGGGGCCAACGTCCTGACTTTC. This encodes CASSLVTLTGASGANVLTF.

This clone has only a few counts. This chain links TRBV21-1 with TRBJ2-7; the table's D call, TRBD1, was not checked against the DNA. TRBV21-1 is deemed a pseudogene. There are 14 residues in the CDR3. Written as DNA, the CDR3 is TGTGCCAGCAGCAAAGGGGGCAGGACCTACGAGCAGTACTTC. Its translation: CASSKGGRTYEQYF.

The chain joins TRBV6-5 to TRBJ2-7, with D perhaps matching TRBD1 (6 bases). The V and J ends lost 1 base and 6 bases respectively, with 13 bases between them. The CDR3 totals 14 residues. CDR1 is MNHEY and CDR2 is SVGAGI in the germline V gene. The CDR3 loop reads CASSYFATGTEQYF. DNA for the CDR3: TGTGCCAGCAGTTACTTCGCCACAGGGACCGAGCAGTACTTC.

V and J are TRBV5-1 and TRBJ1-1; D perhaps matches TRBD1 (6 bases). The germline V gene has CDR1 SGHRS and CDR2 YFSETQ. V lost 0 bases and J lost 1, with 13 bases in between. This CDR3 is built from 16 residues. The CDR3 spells CASSLARQGWNTEAFF. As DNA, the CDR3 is TGCGCCAGCAGCTTGGCCCGTCAGGGGTGGAACACTGAAGCTTTCTTT.

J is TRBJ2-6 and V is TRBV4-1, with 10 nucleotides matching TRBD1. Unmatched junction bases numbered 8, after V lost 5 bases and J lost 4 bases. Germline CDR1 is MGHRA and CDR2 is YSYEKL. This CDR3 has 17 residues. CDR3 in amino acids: CASSGGTGAAGANVLTF. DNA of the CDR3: TGCGCCAGCAGCGGTGGGACAGGGGCTGCGGGGGCCAACGTCCTGACTTTC.

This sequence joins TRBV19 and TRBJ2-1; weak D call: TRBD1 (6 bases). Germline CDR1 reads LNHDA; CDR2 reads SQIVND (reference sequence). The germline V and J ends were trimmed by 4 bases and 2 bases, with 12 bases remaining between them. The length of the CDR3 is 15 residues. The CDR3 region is CASSTTGNPYNEQFF. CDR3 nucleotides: TGTGCCAGTAGTACTACAGGGAATCCCTACAATGAGCAGTTCTTC. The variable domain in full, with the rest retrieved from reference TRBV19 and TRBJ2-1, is DGGITQSPKYLFRKEGQNVTLSCEQNLNHDAMYWYRQDPGQGLRLIYYSQIVNDFQKGDIAEGYSVSREKKESFPLTVTSAQKNPTAFYLCASSTTGNPYNEQFFGPGTRLTVL.

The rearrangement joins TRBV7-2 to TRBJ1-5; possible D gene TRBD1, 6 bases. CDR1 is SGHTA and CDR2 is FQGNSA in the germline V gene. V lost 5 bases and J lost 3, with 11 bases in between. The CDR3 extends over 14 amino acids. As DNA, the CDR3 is TGTGCCAGCAGCCCCGGACAGTTCAATCAGCCCCAGCATTTT. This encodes CASSPGQFNQPQHF. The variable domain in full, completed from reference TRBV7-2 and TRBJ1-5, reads GAGVSQSPSNKVTEKGKDVELRCDPISGHTALYWYRQSLGQGLEFLIYFQGNSAPDKSGLPSDRFSAERTGGSVSTLTIQRTQQEDSAVYLCASSPGQFNQPQHFGDGTRLSIL.

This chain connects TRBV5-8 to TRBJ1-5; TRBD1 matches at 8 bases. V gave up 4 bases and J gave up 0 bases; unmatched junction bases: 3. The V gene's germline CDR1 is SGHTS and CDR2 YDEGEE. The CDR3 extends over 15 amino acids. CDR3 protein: CASSRGQGSNQPQHF. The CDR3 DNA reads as TGTGCCAGCAGCAGAGGACAGGGTAGCAATCAGCCCCAGCATTTT.

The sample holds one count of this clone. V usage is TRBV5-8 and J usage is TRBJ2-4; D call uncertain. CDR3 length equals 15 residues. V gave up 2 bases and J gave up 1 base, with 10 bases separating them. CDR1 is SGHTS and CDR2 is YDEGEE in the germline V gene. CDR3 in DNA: TGTGCCAGCAGCTTCGGAACCCGGGCCAAAAACATTCAGTACTTC. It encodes CASSFGTRAKNIQYF.

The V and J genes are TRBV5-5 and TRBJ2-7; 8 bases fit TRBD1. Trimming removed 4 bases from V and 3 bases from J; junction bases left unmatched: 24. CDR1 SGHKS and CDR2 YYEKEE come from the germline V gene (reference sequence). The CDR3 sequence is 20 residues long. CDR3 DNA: TGTGCCAGCAGCCTCTCTCCGGGACAGGAGCCGTCGCAGATAATCTACGAGCAGTACTTC. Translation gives CASSLSPGQEPSQIIYEQYF.

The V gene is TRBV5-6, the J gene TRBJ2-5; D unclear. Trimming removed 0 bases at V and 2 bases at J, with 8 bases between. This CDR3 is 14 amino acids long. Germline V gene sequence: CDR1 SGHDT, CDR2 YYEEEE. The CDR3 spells CASSLADLQETQYF. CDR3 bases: TGTGCCAGCAGCTTGGCGGACCTTCAAGAGACCCAGTACTTC.

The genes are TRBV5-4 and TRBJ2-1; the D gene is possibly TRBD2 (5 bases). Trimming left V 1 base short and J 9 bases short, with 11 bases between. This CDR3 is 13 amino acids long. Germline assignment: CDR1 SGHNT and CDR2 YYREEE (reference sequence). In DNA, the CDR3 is TGTGCCAGCAGCTTGTTTAGCGCCCCTGAGCAGTTCTTC. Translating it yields CASSLFSAPEQFF.

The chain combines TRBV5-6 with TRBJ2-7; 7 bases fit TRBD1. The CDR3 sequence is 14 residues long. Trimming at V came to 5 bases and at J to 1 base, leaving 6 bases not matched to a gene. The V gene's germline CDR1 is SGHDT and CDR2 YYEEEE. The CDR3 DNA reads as TGTGCCAGCAGTCGACAGGGCCGTTCCTACGAGCAGTACTTC. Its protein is CASSRQGRSYEQYF.

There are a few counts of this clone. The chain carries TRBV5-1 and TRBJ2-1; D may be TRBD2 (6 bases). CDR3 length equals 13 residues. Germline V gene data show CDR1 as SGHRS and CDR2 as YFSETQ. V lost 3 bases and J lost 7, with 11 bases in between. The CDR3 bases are TGCGCCAGCAGCTCCGGGACTTTGAATGAGCAGTTCTTC. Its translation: CASSSGTLNEQFF.

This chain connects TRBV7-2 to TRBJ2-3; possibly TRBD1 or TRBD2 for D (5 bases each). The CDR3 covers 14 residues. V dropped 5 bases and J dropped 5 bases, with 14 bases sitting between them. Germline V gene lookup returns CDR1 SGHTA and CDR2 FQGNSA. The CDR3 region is CASSLGRRIDTQYF. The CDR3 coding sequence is TGTGCCAGCAGCCTGGGACGGCGTATAGATACGCAGTATTTT.

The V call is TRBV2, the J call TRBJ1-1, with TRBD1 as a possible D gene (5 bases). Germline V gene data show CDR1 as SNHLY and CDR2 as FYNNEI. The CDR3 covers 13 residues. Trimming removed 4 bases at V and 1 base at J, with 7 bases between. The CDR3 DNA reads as TGTGCCAGCAGTGTACAGGCGAACACTGAAGCTTTCTTT. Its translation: CASSVQANTEAFF. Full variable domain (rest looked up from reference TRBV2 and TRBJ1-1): EPEVTQTPSHQVTQMGQEVILRCVPISNHLYFYWYRQILGQKVEFLVSFYNNEISEKSEIFDDQFSVERPDGSNFTLKIRSTKLEDSAMYFCASSVQANTEAFFGQGTRLTVV.

The CDR3, as DNA: TGTGCCAGCAGTCGCGGACCCGCCAATCAGCCCCAGCATTTT. Protein product: CASSRGPANQPQHF. The chain links TRBV6-5 to TRBJ1-5; D ambiguous. The CDR3 has 14 amino acids. Per the germline V gene, CDR1 is MNHEY and CDR2 is SVGAGI. V was pared by 5 bases and J by 3 bases, with 11 bases between.

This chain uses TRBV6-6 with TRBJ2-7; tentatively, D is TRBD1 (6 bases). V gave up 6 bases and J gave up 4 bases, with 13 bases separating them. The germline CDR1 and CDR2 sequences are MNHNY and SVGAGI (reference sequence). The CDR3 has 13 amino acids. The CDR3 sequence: CASSSRQAYEQYF. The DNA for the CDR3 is TGTGCCAGCAGCAGCAGACAGGCTTACGAGCAGTACTTC.

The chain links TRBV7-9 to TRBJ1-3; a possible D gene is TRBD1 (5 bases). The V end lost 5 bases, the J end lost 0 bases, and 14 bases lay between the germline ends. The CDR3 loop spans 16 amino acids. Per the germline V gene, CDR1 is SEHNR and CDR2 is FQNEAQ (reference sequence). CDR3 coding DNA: TGTGCCAGCAGCCCAATCAGGGCTTCCTCTGGAAACACCATATATTTT. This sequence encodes CASSPIRASSGNTIYF.

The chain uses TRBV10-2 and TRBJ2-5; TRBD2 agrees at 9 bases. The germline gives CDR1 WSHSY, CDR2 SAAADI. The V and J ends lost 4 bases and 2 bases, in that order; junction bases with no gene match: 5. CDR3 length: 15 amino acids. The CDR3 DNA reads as TGCGCCAGCAGTGTAACTAGCGGGTCACAAGAGACCCAGTACTTC. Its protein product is CASSVTSGSQETQYF.

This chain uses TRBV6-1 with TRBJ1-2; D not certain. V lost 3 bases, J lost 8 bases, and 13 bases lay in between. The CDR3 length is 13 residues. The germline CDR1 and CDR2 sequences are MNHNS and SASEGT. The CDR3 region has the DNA TGTGCCAGCAGTGAGAGGCAGGTGAGGGGCTACACCTTC. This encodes CASSERQVRGYTF.

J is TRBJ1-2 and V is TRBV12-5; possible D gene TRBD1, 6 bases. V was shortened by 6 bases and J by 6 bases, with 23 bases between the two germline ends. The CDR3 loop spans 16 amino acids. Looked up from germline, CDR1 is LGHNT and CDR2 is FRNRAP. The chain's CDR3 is CASGPIVGAGWDGYTF. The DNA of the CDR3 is TGTGCTAGTGGGCCCATCGTGGGGGCAGGGTGGGATGGCTACACCTTC.

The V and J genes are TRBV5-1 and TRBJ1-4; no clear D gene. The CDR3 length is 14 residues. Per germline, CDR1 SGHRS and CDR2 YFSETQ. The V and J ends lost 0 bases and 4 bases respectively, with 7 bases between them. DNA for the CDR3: TGCGCCAGCAGCTTGGGCAGCCTTAATGAAAAACTGTTTTTT. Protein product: CASSLGSLNEKLFF.

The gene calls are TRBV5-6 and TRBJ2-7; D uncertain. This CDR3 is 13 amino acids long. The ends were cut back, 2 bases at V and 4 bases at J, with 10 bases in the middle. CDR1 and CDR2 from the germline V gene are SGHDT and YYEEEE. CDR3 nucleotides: TGTGCCAGCAGCTTAAAGGGAAGGTACGAGCAGTACTTC. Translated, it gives CASSLKGRYEQYF.

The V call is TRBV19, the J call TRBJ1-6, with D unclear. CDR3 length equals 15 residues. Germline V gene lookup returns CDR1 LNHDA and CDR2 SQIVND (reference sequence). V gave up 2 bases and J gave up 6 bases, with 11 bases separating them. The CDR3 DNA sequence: TGTGCCAGTAGTATAAGGAGGGCATCTAATTCACCCCTCCACTTT. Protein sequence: CASSIRRASNSPLHF.

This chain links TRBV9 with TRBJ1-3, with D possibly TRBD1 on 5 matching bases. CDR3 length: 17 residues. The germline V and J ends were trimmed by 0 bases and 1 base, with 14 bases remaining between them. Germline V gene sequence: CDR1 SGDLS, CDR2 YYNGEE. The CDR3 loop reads CASSVAPSTVSGNTIYF. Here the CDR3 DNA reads TGTGCCAGCAGCGTAGCCCCCTCGACAGTTTCTGGAAACACCATATATTTT.

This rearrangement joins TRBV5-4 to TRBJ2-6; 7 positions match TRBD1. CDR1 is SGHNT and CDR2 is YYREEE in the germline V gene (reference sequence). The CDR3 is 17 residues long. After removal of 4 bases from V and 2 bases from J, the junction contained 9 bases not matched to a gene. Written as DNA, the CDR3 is TGTGCCAGCAGCAACCCCCAGGGGGTCCCTGGGGCCAACGTCCTGACTTTC. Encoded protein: CASSNPQGVPGANVLTF.

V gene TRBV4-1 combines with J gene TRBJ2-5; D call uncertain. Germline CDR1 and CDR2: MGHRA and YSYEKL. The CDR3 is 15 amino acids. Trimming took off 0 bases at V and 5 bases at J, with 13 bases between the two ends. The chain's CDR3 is CASSQDGRHGETQYF. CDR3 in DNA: TGCGCCAGCAGCCAAGATGGGCGGCACGGGGAGACCCAGTACTTC.

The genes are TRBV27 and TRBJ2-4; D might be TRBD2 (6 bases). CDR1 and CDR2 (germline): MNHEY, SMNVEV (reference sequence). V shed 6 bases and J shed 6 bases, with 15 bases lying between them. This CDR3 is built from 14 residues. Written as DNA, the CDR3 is TGTGCCAGCAGCTTTATCGGGGGTGGAAACATTCAGTACTTC. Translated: CASSFIGGGNIQYF.

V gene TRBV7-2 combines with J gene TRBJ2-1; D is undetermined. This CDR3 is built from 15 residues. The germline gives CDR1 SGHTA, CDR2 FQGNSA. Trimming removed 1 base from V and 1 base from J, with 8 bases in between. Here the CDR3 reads CASSLVDWSYNEQFF. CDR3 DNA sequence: TGTGCCAGCAGCTTAGTCGATTGGTCCTACAATGAGCAGTTCTTC.